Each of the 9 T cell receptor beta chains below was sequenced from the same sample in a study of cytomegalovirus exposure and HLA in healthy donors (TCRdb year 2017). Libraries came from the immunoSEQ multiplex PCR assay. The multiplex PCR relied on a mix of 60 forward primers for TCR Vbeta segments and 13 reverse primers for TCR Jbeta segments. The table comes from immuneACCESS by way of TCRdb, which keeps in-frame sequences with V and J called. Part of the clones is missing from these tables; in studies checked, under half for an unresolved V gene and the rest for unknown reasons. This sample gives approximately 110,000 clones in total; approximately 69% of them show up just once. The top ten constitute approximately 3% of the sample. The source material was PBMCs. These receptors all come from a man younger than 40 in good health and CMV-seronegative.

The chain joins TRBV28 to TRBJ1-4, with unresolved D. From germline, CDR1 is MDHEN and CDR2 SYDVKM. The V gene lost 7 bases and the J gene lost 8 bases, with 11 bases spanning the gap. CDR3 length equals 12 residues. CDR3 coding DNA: TGTGCCAGCACCATTTCAGGAGAAAAACTGTTTTTT. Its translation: CASTISGEKLFF.

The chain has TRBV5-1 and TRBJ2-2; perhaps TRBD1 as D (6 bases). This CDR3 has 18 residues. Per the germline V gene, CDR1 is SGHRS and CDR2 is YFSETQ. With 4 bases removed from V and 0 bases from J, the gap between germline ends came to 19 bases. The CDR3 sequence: CASSPRTLQGTNTGELFF. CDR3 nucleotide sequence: TGCGCCAGCAGCCCCAGAACCTTGCAGGGGACGAACACCGGGGAGCTGTTTTTT. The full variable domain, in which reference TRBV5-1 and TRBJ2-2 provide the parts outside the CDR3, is KAGVTQTPRYLIKTRGQQVTLSCSPISGHRSVSWYQQTPGQGLQFLFEYFSETQRNKGNFPGRFSGRQFSNSRSEMNVSTLELGDSALYLCASSPRTLQGTNTGELFFGEGSRLTVL.

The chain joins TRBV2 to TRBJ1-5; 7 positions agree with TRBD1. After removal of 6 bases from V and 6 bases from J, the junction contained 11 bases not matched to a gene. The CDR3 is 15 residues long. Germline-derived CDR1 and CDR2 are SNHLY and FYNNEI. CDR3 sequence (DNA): TGTGCCAGCAGGCCCGAAACAGGGGCATTTCAGCCCCAGCATTTT. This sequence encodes CASRPETGAFQPQHF.

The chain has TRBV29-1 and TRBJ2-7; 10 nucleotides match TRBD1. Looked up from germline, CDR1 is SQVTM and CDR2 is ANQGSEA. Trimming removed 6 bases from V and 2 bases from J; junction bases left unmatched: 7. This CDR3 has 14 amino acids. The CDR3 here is CSVRKGTGAYEQYF. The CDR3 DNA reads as TGCAGCGTGAGAAAGGGGACAGGGGCCTACGAGCAGTACTTC.

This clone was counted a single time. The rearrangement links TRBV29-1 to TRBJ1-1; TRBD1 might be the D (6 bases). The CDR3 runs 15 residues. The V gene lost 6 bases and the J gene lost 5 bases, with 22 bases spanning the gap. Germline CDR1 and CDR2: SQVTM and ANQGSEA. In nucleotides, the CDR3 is TGCAGCGTGAAAACCTTGACAGGCCCACGAACTGAAGCTTTCTTT. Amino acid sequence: CSVKTLTGPRTEAFF.

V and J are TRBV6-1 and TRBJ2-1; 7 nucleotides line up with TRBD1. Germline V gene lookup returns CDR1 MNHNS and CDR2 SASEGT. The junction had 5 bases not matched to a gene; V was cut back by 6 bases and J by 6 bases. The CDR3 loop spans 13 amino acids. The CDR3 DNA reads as TGTGCCAGCAGGGGGACAGCGGTCAATGAGCAGTTCTTC. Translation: CASRGTAVNEQFF.

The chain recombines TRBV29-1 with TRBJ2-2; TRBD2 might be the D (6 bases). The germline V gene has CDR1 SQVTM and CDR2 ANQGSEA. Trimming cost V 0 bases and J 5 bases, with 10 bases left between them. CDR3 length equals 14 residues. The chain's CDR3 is CSVEDPRGTGELFF. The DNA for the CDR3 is TGCAGCGTTGAAGATCCGCGGGGAACCGGGGAGCTGTTTTTT.

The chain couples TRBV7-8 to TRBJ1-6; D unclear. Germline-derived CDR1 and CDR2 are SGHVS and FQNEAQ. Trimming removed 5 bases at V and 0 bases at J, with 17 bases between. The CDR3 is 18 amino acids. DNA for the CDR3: TGTGCCAGCAGCCCCAGACGGGTAGGGAGCTCCTATAATTCACCCCTCCACTTT. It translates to CASSPRRVGSSYNSPLHF.

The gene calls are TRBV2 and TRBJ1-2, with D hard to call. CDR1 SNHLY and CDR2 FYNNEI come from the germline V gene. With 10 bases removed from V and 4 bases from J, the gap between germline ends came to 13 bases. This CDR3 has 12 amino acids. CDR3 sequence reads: CATSSKSYGYTF. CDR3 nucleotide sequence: TGTGCCACTTCCAGTAAGTCCTATGGCTACACCTTC.